These 6 T cell receptor beta chains share one sample of origin, sequenced in a study of CD8 T cells in ankylosing spondylitis. TCRdb independently ran MiXCR on the 5' RACE reads; one entry per CDR3 protein. The sample lists about 360,000 distinct CDR3 sequences, 20% occurring once. The specimen sequenced was blood, either unsorted or a sorted T cell fraction (not recorded which). Receptors were obtained from a male donor with ankylosing spondylitis or in good health (not recorded which).

The chain employs TRBV5-4 and TRBJ2-3; a possible D gene is TRBD2 (6 bases). Germline V gene sequence: CDR1 SGHNT, CDR2 YYREEE (reference sequence). V lost 4 bases and J 2 bases, leaving 14 bases between the germline ends. The CDR3 extends over 15 amino acids. CDR3 DNA sequence: TGTGCCAGCAGCGGGCGGGACCGTTACACAGATACGCAGTATTTT. Protein product: CASSGRDRYTDTQYF. Supplemented by reference TRBV5-4 and TRBJ2-3, the full variable domain reads ETGVTQSPTHLIKTRGQQVTLRCSSQSGHNTVSWYQQALGQGPQFIFQYYREEENGRGNFPPRFSGLQFPNYSSELNVNALELDDSALYLCASSGRDRYTDTQYFGPGTRLTVL.

This clonotype has just a few counts. V is TRBV2 and J is TRBJ1-4; the D is unclear. This CDR3 is built from 13 residues. V lost 6 bases to trimming and J lost 0 bases, with 5 bases between them. Germline CDR1 is SNHLY and CDR2 is FYNNEI. CDR3: CASSHATNEKLFF. The CDR3 DNA follows: TGTGCCAGCAGCCATGCAACTAATGAAAAACTGTTTTTT. Full variable domain (rest looked up from reference TRBV2 and TRBJ1-4): EPEVTQTPSHQVTQMGQEVILRCVPISNHLYFYWYRQILGQKVEFLVSFYNNEISEKSEIFDDQFSVERPDGSNFTLKIRSTKLEDSAMYFCASSHATNEKLFFGSGTQLSVL.

The chain is built from TRBV29-1 and TRBJ1-2, with 7 bases lining up with TRBD1. Germline V CDR1 and CDR2: SQVTM, ANQGSEA. CDR3 size: 13 residues. After removal of 3 bases from V and 4 bases from J, the junction contained 5 bases not matched to a gene. The CDR3 sequence is CSVDPGGTYGYTF. CDR3 DNA: TGCAGCGTTGACCCAGGGGGTACCTATGGCTACACCTTC.

This sequence joins TRBV29-1 and TRBJ1-2, with 7 bases aligning to TRBD1. J gave up 6 bases and V 6 bases, and 10 bases lay outside the gene matches. CDR3 length equals 13 residues. The germline CDR1 and CDR2 sequences are SQVTM and ANQGSEA. The CDR3 sequence: CSVPKTGRDGYTF. CDR3 DNA: TGCAGCGTCCCTAAGACAGGGCGGGATGGCTACACCTTC.

J is TRBJ2-5 and V is TRBV3-1, with D perhaps matching TRBD1 (5 bases). V lost 3 bases and J lost 1, with 12 bases in between. Per the germline V gene, CDR1 is LGHDT and CDR2 is YNNKEL (reference sequence). The CDR3 extends over 15 amino acids. The CDR3 reads CASSQMLDIQETQYF. DNA for the CDR3: TGTGCCAGCAGCCAGATGCTGGACATCCAAGAGACCCAGTACTTC.

This clonotype was picked up a small number of times. CDR3 bases: TGTGCCAGCAGTATGGGACTAGCGGGTTTTTACGAGCAGTACTTC. Translated: CASSMGLAGFYEQYF. This sequence joins TRBV12-3 or TRBV12-4 and TRBJ2-7; 12 bases are shared with TRBD2. J gave up 4 bases and V 5 bases, and 6 bases lay outside the gene matches. The CDR3 totals 15 residues.